Sequencing of this T cell receptor beta chain was carried out in a study of T cells in localized non-small cell lung cancer (dated by TCRdb to about 2020). Study-level background: Comparing tumors with uninvolved tumor-adjacent lungs, the study looked at the T cell repertoires of 200 to 250 patients with early-stage NSCLC. The cohort consisted of around 250 treatment-naive NSCLC patients whose localized lung tumors had been resected. A mean age of around 66 years was recorded for the NSCLC patients, of whom 129 were male and more than 95 were female.

The immunoSEQ Assay was used to sequence TCR beta CDR3 regions from DNA. Processing in the source paper ran as follows. To compute T cell density, TCR beta template counts were normalized to usable DNA, which was estimated by amplifying housekeeping genes. Richness was estimated with the preseqR package, extrapolating to 400,000 templates for PBMC samples and 120,000 templates for tissue samples. Clonality was defined by subtracting Pielou's evenness from one. Tissue-enriched TCRs were identified by differential abundance testing using productive amino-acid clonotypes, minimum total count 5 and alpha 0.1. The Jaccard Index and the Morisita Overlap Index were used to measure repertoire overlap between compartments. TCR beta CDR3s were clustered by GLIPH together with public tetramer-defined viral CDR3s, and at least three viral sequences plus V-gene enrichment were required for viral motifs. Imported from immuneACCESS, the table was reduced by TCRdb to in-frame sequences with V and J called. These copies leave out some clones; in studies compared against another copy, an unresolved V gene accounts for under half, and the cause of the remainder is not known. D and trimming come from the DNA, and the V and J calls and clone size come from that table. The sample table lists some 1,000 clones, less than 25% of them with a count of one. In total, the top ten clones hold 32% of the sample.

This clone is regarded as medium-sized (0.01 to 0.1%). The target of this receptor is not known. Nothing much larger sits one base from this clone, and base qualities are not available. Uninvolved adjacent lung was sampled at least 2 cm away from the tumor margin, and two independent pathologists confirmed that the tissue had no atypia. At diagnosis, peripheral blood, uninvolved tumor-adjacent lung and tumor were collected and stored as a combination of fresh-frozen and FFPE material. General conclusions and limits of the study: Because the study design was exploratory, TCR variables were selected using unadjusted p-values without false-discovery rate correction. Longer overall survival was associated with higher blood T cell density, whereas shorter survival was associated with higher adjacent-lung clonality. A median of approximately 62 of the top 100 tumor clones turned up in the paired uninvolved adjacent lung, and around 27 of those clones also ranked among the top 100 of that same adjacent lung. Because multi-region tumor sequencing was not done, intratumor heterogeneity could not be ruled out. Uninvolved tumor-adjacent lung showed the highest T cell clonality, higher than tumor, which suggests more focused antigenic responses in the uninvolved tumor-adjacent lung.

Sequenced here: normal lung tissue next to the tumor, sampled before any cancer treatment. The clonotype comes from a male donor older than 55 with stage III lung adenocarcinoma.

This receptor has the CDR3 CASSLVQLSNQPQHF. The nucleotide sequence is TGCGCCAGCAGCCTCGTACAGCTTAGCAATCAGCCCCAGCATTTT. Recombination linked TRBV4-1 to TRBJ1-5; no D gene is confidently identified. From the cysteine up to the phenylalanine, the CDR3 has a length of 15 residues. Only the CDR3 part of the read is kept: 45 bases, read in frame from the first base. The trim is 4 bases for V and 0 bases for J, with a gap of 10 bases between the germline ends. According to the germline V gene, CDR1 reads MGHRA and CDR2 reads YSYEKL.